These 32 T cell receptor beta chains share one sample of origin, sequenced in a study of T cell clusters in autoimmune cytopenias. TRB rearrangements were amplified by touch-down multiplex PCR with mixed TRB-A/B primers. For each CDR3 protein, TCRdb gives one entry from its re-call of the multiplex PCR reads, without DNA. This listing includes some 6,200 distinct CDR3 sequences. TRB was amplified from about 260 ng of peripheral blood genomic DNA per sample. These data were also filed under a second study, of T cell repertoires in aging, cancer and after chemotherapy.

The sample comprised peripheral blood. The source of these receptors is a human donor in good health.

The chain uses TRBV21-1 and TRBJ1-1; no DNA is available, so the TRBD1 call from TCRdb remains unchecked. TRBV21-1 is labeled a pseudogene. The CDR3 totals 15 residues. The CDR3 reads CASSKEGGEGTEAFF.

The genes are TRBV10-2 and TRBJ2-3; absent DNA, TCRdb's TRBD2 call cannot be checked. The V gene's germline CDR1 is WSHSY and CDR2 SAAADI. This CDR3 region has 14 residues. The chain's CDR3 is CAGGVGSGADTQYF.

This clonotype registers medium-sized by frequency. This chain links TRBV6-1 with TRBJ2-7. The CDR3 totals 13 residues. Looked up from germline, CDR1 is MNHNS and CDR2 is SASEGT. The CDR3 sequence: CASSRQDPHEQYF.

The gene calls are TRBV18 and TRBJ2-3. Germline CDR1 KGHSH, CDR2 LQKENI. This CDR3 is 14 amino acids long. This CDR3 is CASSPPGRSDTQYF.

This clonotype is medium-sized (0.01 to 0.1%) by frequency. CDR3 sequence: CAWSVSAGPYEQYF. The V gene is TRBV30, the J gene TRBJ2-7. Germline V gene sequence: CDR1 GTSNPN, CDR2 SVGIG (reference sequence). The CDR3 extends over 14 amino acids.

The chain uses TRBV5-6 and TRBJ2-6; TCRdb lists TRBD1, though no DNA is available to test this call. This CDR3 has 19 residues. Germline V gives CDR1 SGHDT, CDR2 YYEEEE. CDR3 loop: CARNSGRGLFSSGANVLTF.

This CDR3 is CASSWRGGSTDTQYF. The chain joins TRBV21-1 to TRBJ2-3; TCRdb selects TRBD2, and the lack of DNA leaves this call unchecked. TRBV21-1 is given as a pseudogene. There are 15 residues in the CDR3.

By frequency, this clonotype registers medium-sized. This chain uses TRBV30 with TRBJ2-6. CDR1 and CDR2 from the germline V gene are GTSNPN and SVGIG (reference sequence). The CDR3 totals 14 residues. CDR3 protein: CAWSVPGRANVLTF.

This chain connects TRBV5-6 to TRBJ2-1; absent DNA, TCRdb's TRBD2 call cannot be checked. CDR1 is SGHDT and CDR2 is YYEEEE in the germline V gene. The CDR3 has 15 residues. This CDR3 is CASSPLGGSGNEQFF.

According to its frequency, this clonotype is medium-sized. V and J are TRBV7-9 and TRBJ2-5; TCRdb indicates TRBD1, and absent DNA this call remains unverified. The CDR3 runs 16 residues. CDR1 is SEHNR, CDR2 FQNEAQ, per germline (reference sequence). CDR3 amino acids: CASSPRWRGNQETQYF. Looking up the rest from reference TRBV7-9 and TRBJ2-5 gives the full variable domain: DTGVSQNPRHKITKRGQNVTFRCDPISEHNRLYWYRQTLGQGPEFLTYFQNEAQLEKSRLLSDRFSAERPKGSFSTLEIQRTEQGDSAMYLCASSPRWRGNQETQYFGPGTRLLVL.

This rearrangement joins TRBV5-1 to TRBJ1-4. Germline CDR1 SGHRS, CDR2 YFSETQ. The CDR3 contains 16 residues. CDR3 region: CASSLVTGLEDEKLFF.

CDR3 sequence: CASSLGTGVEGSGANVLTF. V usage is TRBV12-3 or TRBV12-4 and J usage is TRBJ2-6; TCRdb's assignment of TRBD1 cannot be checked, as there is no DNA. The CDR3 extends over 19 amino acids.

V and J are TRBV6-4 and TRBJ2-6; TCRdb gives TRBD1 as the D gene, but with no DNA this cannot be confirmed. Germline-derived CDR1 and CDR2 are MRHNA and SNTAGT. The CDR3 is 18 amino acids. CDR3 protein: CASSPWGQGDSGANVLTF.

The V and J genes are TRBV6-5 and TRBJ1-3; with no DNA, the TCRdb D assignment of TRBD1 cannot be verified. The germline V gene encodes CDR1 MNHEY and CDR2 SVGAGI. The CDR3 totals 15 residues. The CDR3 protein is CASSVTRGPGNTIYF.

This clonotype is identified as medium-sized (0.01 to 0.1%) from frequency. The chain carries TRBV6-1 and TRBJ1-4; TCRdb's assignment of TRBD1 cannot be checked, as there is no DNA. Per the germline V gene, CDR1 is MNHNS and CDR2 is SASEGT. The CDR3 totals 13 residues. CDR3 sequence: CASREQGSEKLFF.

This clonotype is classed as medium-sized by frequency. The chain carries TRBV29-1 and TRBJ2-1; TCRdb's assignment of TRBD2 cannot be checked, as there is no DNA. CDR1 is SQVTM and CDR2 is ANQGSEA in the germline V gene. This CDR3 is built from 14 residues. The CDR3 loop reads CSVDLAGVNNEQFF.

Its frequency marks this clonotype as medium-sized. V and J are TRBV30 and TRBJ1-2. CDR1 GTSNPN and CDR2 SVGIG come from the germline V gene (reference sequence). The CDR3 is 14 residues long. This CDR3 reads CAWSVPSAGYGYTF. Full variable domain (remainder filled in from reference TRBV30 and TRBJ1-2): SQTIHQWPATLVQPVGSPLSLECTVEGTSNPNLYWYRQAAGRGLQLLFYSVGIGQISSEVPQNLSASRPQDRQFILSSKKLLLSDSGFYLCAWSVPSAGYGYTFGSGTRLTVV.

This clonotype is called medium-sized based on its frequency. Here the CDR3 reads CASKVSGGTDTQYF. The chain links TRBV19 to TRBJ2-3; the TCRdb D gene call, TRBD2, has no DNA to confirm it. Germline V gives CDR1 LNHDA, CDR2 SQIVND (reference sequence). This CDR3 has 14 residues.

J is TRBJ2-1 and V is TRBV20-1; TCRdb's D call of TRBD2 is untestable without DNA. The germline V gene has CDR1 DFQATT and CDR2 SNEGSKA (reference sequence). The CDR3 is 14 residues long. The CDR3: CSALSGSGDNEQFF.

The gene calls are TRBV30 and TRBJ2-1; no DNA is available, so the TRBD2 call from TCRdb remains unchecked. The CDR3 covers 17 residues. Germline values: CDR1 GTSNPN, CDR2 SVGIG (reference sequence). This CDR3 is CAWSQGPGTSGYNEQFF. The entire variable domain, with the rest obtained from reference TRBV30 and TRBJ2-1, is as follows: SQTIHQWPATLVQPVGSPLSLECTVEGTSNPNLYWYRQAAGRGLQLLFYSVGIGQISSEVPQNLSASRPQDRQFILSSKKLLLSDSGFYLCAWSQGPGTSGYNEQFFGPGTRLTVL.

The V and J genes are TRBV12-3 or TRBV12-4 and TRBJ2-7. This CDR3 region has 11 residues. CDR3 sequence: CASSESSEQYF.

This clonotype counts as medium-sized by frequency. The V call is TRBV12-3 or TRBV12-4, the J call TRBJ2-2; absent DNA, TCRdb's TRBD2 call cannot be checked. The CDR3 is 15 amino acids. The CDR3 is CASSRRDYNTGELFF.

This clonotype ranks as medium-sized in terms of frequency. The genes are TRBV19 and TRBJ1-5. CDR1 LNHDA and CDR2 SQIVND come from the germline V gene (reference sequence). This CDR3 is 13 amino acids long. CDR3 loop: CASSMTVNQPQHF.

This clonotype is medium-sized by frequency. The CDR3 spells CASSYLAGSRNEQFF. The chain has TRBV6-2 or TRBV6-3 and TRBJ2-1; the TCRdb call, TRBD2, lacks DNA for checking. The CDR3 spans 15 residues. Germline V lookup: CDR1 MNHEY, CDR2 SVGEGT.

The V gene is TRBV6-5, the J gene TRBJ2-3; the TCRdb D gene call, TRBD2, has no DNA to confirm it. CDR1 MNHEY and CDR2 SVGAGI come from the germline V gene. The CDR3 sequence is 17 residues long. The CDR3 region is CASSYIPGLLGSDTQYF.

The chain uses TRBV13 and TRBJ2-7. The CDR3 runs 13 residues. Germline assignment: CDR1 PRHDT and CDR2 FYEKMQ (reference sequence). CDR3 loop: CASSLSHSYEQYF.

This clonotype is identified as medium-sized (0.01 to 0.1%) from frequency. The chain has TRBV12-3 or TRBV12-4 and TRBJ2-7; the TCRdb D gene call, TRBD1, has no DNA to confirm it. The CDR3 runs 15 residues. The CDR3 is CASSHTRLGGLGQYF.

The CDR3 spells CASRTSGRAEDTQYF. This chain connects TRBV19 to TRBJ2-3; no DNA is available, so the TRBD2 call from TCRdb remains unchecked. This CDR3 comprises 15 residues. Germline V gene lookup returns CDR1 LNHDA and CDR2 SQIVND (reference sequence).

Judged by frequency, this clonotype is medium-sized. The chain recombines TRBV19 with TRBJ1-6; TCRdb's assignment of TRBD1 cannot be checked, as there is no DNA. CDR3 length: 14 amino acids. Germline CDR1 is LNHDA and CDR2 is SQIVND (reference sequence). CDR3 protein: CASSVTGGNSPLHF.

The CDR3 sequence is CSVGQGGNEKLFF. The rearrangement joins TRBV29-1 to TRBJ1-4; TCRdb indicates TRBD1, and absent DNA this call remains unverified. The length of the CDR3 is 13 residues. In germline, CDR1 is SQVTM, CDR2 ANQGSEA. Full variable domain (missing parts from reference TRBV29-1 and TRBJ1-4): SAVISQKPSRDICQRGTSLTIQCQVDSQVTMMFWYRQQPGQSLTLIATANQGSEATYESGFVIDKFPISRPNLTFSTLTVSNMSPEDSSIYLCSVGQGGNEKLFFGSGTQLSVL.

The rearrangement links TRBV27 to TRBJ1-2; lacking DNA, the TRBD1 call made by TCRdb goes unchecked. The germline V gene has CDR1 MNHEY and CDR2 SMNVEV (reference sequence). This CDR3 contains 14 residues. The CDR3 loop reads CASSRSTGNYGYTF.

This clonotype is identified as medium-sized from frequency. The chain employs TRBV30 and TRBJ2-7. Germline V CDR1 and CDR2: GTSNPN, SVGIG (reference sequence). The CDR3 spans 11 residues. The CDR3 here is CAWQLSYEQYF.